The subject of this entry is one TCR beta chain. The antigen is undetermined. This specimen belongs to a study of graft-versus-host responses after intestinal transplantation. Whole-study context: Recipients had transplants, and these were multivisceral, liver-intestinal, or isolated intestinal. Anti-thymocyte globulin induction preceded about 3 years of tacrolimus and steroid maintenance in all recipients. Points from the study as a whole: GvH clones surfaced in recipient marrow, some emerging earlier in ileum or blood.

Only in-frame clones appear in the TCRdb table, and some are missing; sequencing was by immunoSEQ multiplex PCR. Found here are approximately 94,000 clones, about 90% of them singletons; the top ten hold around 0.98%. Trimming left V 2 bases short and J 3 bases short, with 12 bases between. The CDR3 runs to 15 residues. In germline, CDR1 is SGHNT, CDR2 YYREEE (reference sequence). Material: unstimulated CD4+ T cells sorted from spleen or lymph node cells, obtained before transplant. This sequence originates from a human donor who was the organ donor for an intestinal transplant. The chain couples TRBV5-4 to TRBJ1-3; the D gene is possibly TRBD1 (5 bases). The CDR3: CASSFEGLGGNTIYF. The CDR3 DNA reads TGTGCCAGCAGCTTCGAGGGGTTGGGTGGAAACACCATATATTTT.